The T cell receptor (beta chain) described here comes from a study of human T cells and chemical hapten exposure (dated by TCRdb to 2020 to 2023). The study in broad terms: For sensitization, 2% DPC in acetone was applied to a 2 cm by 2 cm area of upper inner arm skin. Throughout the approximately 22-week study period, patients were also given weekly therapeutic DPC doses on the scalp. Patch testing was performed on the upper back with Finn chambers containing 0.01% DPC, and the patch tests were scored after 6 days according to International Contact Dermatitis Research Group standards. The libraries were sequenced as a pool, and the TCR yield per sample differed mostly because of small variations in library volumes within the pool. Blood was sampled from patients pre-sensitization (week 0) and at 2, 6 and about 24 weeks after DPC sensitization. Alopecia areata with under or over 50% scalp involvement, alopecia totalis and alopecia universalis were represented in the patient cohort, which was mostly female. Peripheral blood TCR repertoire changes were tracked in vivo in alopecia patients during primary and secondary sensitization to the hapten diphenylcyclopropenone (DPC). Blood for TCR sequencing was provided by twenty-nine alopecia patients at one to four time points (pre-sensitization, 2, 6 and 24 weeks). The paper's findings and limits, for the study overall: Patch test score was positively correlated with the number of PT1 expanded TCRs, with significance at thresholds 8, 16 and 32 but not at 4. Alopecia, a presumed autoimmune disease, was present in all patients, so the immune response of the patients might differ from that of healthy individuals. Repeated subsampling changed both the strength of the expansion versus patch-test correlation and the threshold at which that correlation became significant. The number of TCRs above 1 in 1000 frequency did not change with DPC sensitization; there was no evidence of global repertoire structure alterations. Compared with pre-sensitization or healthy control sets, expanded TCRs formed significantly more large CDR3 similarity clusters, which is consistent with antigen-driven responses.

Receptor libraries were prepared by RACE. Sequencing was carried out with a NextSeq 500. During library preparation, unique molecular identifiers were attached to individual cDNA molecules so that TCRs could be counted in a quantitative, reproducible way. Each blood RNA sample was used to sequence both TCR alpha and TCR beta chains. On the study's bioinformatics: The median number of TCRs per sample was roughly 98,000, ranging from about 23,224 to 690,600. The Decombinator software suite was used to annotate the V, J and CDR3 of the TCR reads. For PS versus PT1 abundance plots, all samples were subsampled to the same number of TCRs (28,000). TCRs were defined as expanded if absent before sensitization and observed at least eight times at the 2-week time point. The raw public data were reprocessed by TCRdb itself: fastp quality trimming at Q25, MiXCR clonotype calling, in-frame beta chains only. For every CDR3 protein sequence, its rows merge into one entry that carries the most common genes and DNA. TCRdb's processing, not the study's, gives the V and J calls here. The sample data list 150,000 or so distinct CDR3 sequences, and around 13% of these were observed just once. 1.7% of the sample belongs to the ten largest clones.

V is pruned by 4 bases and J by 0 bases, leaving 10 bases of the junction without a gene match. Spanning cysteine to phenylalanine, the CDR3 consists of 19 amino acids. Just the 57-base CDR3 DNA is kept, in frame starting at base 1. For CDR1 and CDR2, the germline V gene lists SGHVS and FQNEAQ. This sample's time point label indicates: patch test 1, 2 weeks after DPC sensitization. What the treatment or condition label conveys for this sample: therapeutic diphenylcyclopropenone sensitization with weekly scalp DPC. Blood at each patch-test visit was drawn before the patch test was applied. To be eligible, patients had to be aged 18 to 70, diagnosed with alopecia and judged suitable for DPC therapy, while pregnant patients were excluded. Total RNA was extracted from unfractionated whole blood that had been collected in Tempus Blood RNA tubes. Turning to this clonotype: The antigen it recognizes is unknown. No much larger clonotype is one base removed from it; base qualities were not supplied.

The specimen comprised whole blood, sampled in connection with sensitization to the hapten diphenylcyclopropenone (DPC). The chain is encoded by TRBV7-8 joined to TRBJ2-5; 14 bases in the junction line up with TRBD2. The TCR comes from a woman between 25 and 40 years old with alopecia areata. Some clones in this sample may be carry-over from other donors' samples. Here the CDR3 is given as CASSSRTSGGRAYQETQYF. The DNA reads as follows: TGTGCCAGCAGCTCCCGGACTAGCGGGGGGAGAGCGTACCAAGAGACCCAGTACTTC.